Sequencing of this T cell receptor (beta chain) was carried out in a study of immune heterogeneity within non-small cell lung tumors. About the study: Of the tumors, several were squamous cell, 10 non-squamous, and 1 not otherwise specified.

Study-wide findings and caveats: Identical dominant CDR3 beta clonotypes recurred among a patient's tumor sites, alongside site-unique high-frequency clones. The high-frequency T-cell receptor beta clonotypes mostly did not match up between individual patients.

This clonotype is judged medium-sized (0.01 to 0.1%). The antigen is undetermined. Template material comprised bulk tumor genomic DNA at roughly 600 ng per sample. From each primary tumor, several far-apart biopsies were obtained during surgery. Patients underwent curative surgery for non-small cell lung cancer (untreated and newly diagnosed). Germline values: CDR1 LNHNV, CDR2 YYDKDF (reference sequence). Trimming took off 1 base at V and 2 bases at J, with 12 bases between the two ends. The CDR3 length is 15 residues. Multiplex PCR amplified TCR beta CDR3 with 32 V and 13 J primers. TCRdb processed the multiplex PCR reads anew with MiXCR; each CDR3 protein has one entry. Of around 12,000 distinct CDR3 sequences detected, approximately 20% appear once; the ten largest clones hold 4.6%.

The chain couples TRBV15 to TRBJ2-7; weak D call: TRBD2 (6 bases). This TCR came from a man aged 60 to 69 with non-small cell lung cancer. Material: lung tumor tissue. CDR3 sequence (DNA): TGTGCCACCAGCAGAGGGGGGGACTTACCCTACGAGCAGTACTTC. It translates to CATSRGGDLPYEQYF.